The 30 T cell receptor beta chains given below trace back to one sample, sequenced in a study of T cells in localized non-small cell lung cancer. TCRdb's copy holds only in-frame clones and misses some; the assay was immunoSEQ multiplex PCR. The data show tens of thousands of clones, 90% to 95% seen once. Here the sequenced sample was peripheral blood, taken before any cancer treatment. These receptors were taken from a man aged 40 to 70 with stage I lung adenocarcinoma.

The rearrangement uses TRBV27 and TRBJ2-7; 10 bases match TRBD1. The CDR3 spans 13 residues. The trim removed 5 bases at V and 9 bases at J, leaving 7 bases unmatched. CDR1 and CDR2 (germline): MNHEY, SMNVEV (reference sequence). The CDR3 loop is CASSPGQGLRQYF. The CDR3 DNA is TGTGCCAGCAGTCCGGGACAGGGGTTGAGGCAGTACTTC.

The chain carries TRBV4-1 and TRBJ1-5, with 7 bases aligning to TRBD1. V lost 2 bases to trimming and J lost 8 bases; unmatched junction nucleotides: 9. The CDR3 runs 15 residues. Germline V lookup: CDR1 MGHRA, CDR2 YSYEKL. CDR3 coding DNA: TGCGCCAGCAGCCAATCCACGACAGGGAGGGAGCCCCAGCATTTT. It codes for CASSQSTTGREPQHF.

The chain is built from TRBV27 and TRBJ2-2; 9 bases agree with TRBD1. Germline V gene lookup returns CDR1 MNHEY and CDR2 SMNVEV (reference sequence). CDR3 length: 14 residues. V lost 4 bases, J lost 4 bases, and 1 base stayed unmatched. The DNA of the CDR3 is TGTGCCAGCAGTTGGGACAGGGCCACCGGGGAGCTGTTTTTT. This encodes CASSWDRATGELFF.

The count of this clone is one. This chain connects TRBV27 to TRBJ2-7; TRBD2 agrees at 11 bases. Looked up from germline, CDR1 is MNHEY and CDR2 is SMNVEV (reference sequence). The CDR3 length is 17 residues. V shed 5 bases, J shed 9 bases, and the junction held 18 bases outside the gene matches. CDR3 loop: CASSPILGTSGTPRQYF. CDR3 nucleotides: TGTGCCAGCAGTCCGATCTTAGGGACTAGCGGTACCCCTAGGCAGTACTTC.

V usage is TRBV27 and J usage is TRBJ2-7; a weak D match, TRBD1 (5 bases). In germline, CDR1 is MNHEY, CDR2 SMNVEV (reference sequence). The CDR3 consists of 14 residues. The V end lost 1 base, the J end lost 4 bases, and 11 bases lay between the germline ends. Here the CDR3 reads CASSLFPGSYEQYF. The CDR3 nucleotides are TGTGCCAGCAGTTTATTCCCAGGGTCATACGAGCAGTACTTC.

The V and J genes are TRBV18 and TRBJ1-2; a possible D gene is TRBD1 (6 bases). The CDR3 is made up of 16 amino acids. Germline CDR1 is KGHSH and CDR2 is LQKENI. Trimming stripped 2 bases from V and 5 bases from J, with 18 bases between. This CDR3 is CASSPRQADVSYGYTF. The CDR3 bases are TGTGCCAGCTCACCAAGACAGGCCGACGTATCATATGGCTACACCTTC.

The J gene is TRBJ2-7, the V gene TRBV9, with a possible D match to TRBD1 (6 bases). Trimming pared 4 bases from V and 2 bases from J, leaving 16 bases between. CDR1 and CDR2 from the germline V gene are SGDLS and YYNGEE. The CDR3 totals 15 residues. This chain's CDR3 is CASSPSGTRPYEQYF. The DNA for the CDR3 is TGTGCCAGCAGCCCATCCGGGACAAGACCCTACGAGCAGTACTTC.

The rearrangement links TRBV6-1 to TRBJ2-7, with 11 bases fitting TRBD2. V lost 3 bases to trimming and J lost 0 bases; unmatched junction nucleotides: 4. In germline, CDR1 is MNHNS, CDR2 SASEGT. The CDR3 length is 16 residues. As DNA, the CDR3 is TGTGCCAGCAGTGACGATAGCGGGAGGGCCTCCTACGAGCAGTACTTC. It specifies CASSDDSGRASYEQYF.

This clone was seen a single time. The V call is TRBV11-3, the J call TRBJ2-5, with 11 bases lining up with TRBD2. Germline-derived CDR1 and CDR2 are SGHNT and YENEEA. V was clipped by 6 bases and J by 2 bases; unmatched bases: 5. CDR3 length: 15 residues. The CDR3 loop reads CASSPGLAAQETQYF. As DNA, the CDR3 is TGTGCCAGCAGTCCGGGACTAGCGGCTCAAGAGACCCAGTACTTC.

This clone was recorded once. The V call is TRBV28, the J call TRBJ2-6, with 7 bases fitting TRBD1. The V segment lost 5 bases and the J segment 2 bases; nucleotides outside the gene matches: 9. The CDR3 sequence is 17 residues long. The V gene's germline CDR1 is MDHEN and CDR2 SYDVKM. The CDR3 bases are TGTGCCAGCAGTCTGACAGGGTCCGTTGCTGGGGCCAACGTCCTGACTTTC. Its translation is CASSLTGSVAGANVLTF.

This clone was seen once. V gene TRBV27 combines with J gene TRBJ1-5; the D is unclear. The CDR3 length is 14 residues. Germline CDR1 MNHEY, CDR2 SMNVEV (reference sequence). Trimming stripped 2 bases from V and 3 bases from J, with 8 bases between. The CDR3 DNA sequence: TGTGCCAGCAGTTTAGGCGGTTTCAATCAGCCCCAGCATTTT. Protein sequence: CASSLGGFNQPQHF.

The chain recombines TRBV30 with TRBJ2-7; D possibly corresponds to TRBD1 (6 bases). This CDR3 region has 11 residues. V gave up 3 bases and J gave up 3 bases, with 6 bases separating them. Germline V lookup: CDR1 GTSNPN, CDR2 SVGIG (reference sequence). The CDR3 here is CAWRDSYEQYF. In DNA form, the CDR3 reads TGTGCCTGGAGGGACAGCTACGAGCAGTACTTC. Full variable domain (missing parts from reference TRBV30 and TRBJ2-7): SQTIHQWPATLVQPVGSPLSLECTVEGTSNPNLYWYRQAAGRGLQLLFYSVGIGQISSEVPQNLSASRPQDRQFILSSKKLLLSDSGFYLCAWRDSYEQYFGPGTRLTVT.

V is TRBV6-1 and J is TRBJ1-2, with 7 bases fitting TRBD1. The germline V gene has CDR1 MNHNS and CDR2 SASEGT. This CDR3 has 14 residues. V shed 3 bases, J shed 4 bases, and the junction held 5 bases outside the gene matches. As DNA, the CDR3 is TGTGCCAGCAGTGACCCGGGGACAGCCTATGGCTACACCTTC. It encodes CASSDPGTAYGYTF.

Here the CDR3 reads CASNRGPQSEQYF. The CDR3 DNA sequence: TGTGCCAGCAACCGCGGCCCTCAGAGCGAGCAGTACTTC. J is TRBJ2-7 and V is TRBV5-5, with D unclear. Germline assignment: CDR1 SGHKS and CDR2 YYEKEE (reference sequence). The V end lost 6 bases, the J end lost 6 bases, and 16 bases lay between the germline ends. This CDR3 has 13 amino acids.

The V gene is TRBV9, the J gene TRBJ2-1, with TRBD2 matching over 8 bases. The V and J ends lost 5 bases and 2 bases, in that order; junction bases with no gene match: 12. Germline V lookup: CDR1 SGDLS, CDR2 YYNGEE. This CDR3 contains 17 residues. The CDR3 reads CASSNRGGRSAYNEQFF. In nucleotides, the CDR3 is TGTGCCAGCAGTAACCGGGGCGGGAGGTCTGCCTACAATGAGCAGTTCTTC.

This sequence joins TRBV21-1 and TRBJ2-7; the table names TRBD2, a call not compared with the DNA. TRBV21-1 is marked as a pseudogene. The CDR3 length is 9 residues. The CDR3 loop reads CARFYEQYF. Written as DNA, the CDR3 is TGTGCCCGTTTCTACGAGCAGTACTTC.

The rearrangement uses TRBV7-3 and TRBJ2-3; maybe TRBD1 (5 bases). The germline V gene encodes CDR1 SGHTA and CDR2 FQGTGA. This CDR3 spans 12 amino acids. The V gene lost 5 bases and the J gene lost 9 bases, with 12 bases spanning the gap. For the CDR3, the DNA is TGTGCCAGCAGCCCCGTTAAGGGGACGCAGTATTTT. It translates to CASSPVKGTQYF. Combining the CDR3 with reference TRBV7-3 and TRBJ2-3 gives the whole variable domain GAGVSQTPSNKVTEKGKYVELRCDPISGHTALYWYRQSLGQGPEFLIYFQGTGAADDSGLPNDRFFAVRPEGSVSTLKIQRTERGDSAVYLCASSPVKGTQYFGPGTRLTVL.

The chain is built from TRBV11-1 and TRBJ2-7; D could derive from TRBD1 or TRBD2 (5 bases each). V was cut by 5 bases and J by 4 bases, with 15 bases left in between. Germline CDR1 reads SGHAT; CDR2 reads FQDESV (reference sequence). This CDR3 is built from 14 residues. The CDR3 loop reads CASSITGTYYEQYF. CDR3 bases: TGTGCCAGCAGCATTACCGGGACCTATTACGAGCAGTACTTC.

This CDR3 reads CASSISTFGRGNTEAFF. CDR3 nucleotide sequence: TGTGCCAGCAGCATTAGCACCTTCGGCAGGGGAAACACTGAAGCTTTCTTT. J is TRBJ1-1 and V is TRBV7-8; weak D call: TRBD1 (6 bases). CDR3 length equals 17 residues. The V and J ends lost 5 bases and 2 bases respectively, with 21 bases between them. Germline V CDR1 and CDR2: SGHVS, FQNEAQ. Supplemented by reference TRBV7-8 and TRBJ1-1, the full variable domain reads GAGVSQSPRYKVAKRGQDVALRCDPISGHVSLFWYQQALGQGPEFLTYFQNEAQLDKSGLPSDRFFAERPEGSVSTLKIQRTQQEDSAVYLCASSISTFGRGNTEAFFGQGTRLTVV.

V usage is TRBV10-3 and J usage is TRBJ1-2, with D hard to call. The germline V gene encodes CDR1 ENHRY and CDR2 SYGVKD. This CDR3 spans 13 amino acids. V shed 3 bases and J shed 7 bases, with 12 bases lying between them. CDR3 in DNA: TGTGCCATCAGTGAATTTGGGAACAGTGGCTACACCTTC. Protein sequence: CAISEFGNSGYTF.

The genes are TRBV18 and TRBJ1-2, with D maybe TRBD1 (5 bases). The CDR3 length is 13 residues. Germline CDR1 is KGHSH and CDR2 is LQKENI. V was shortened by 6 bases and J by 2 bases, with 10 bases between the two germline ends. The CDR3 spells CASSPDRNYGYTF. CDR3 coding DNA: TGTGCCAGCTCTCCTGACAGAAACTATGGCTACACCTTC.

The chain recombines TRBV5-6 with TRBJ2-7, with 10 bases that match TRBD1. CDR1 is SGHDT, CDR2 YYEEEE, per germline. The junction had 3 bases not matched to a gene; V was cut back by 0 bases and J by 6 bases. The CDR3 runs to 14 residues. CDR3 residues: CASSLGQGAREQYF. In DNA form, the CDR3 reads TGTGCCAGCAGCTTGGGACAGGGGGCTCGCGAGCAGTACTTC.

This chain connects TRBV5-6 to TRBJ2-7; D uncertain. V lost 3 bases to trimming and J lost 4 bases, with 8 bases between them. Germline-derived CDR1 and CDR2 are SGHDT and YYEEEE. The CDR3 has 12 amino acids. CDR3 in amino acids: CASSSRVYEQYF. Written as DNA, the CDR3 is TGTGCCAGCAGCTCCCGGGTATACGAGCAGTACTTC.

The rearrangement uses TRBV19 and TRBJ2-3; D possibly uses TRBD1 or TRBD2 (5 bases each). CDR1 LNHDA and CDR2 SQIVND come from the germline V gene (reference sequence). Trimming took 10 bases from V and 0 from J, leaving 14 bases between them. The CDR3 extends over 14 amino acids. CDR3 sequence (DNA): TGTGCCACTTCTCCGGGACCGAGCACAGATACGCAGTATTTT. It specifies CATSPGPSTDTQYF.

About this clone: The junction departs from the called germline gene at one end, perhaps through a read error. The CDR3 DNA reads as TGTGCTAGCAGCCCGGGACTAGCTGATACGCAGTATTTT. Protein: CASSPGLADTQYF. The chain employs TRBV7-7 and TRBJ2-3; 9 bases fit TRBD2. The CDR3 consists of 13 residues. Germline loops: CDR1 SSHAT, CDR2 FNYEAQ (reference sequence).

This clone was picked up a small number of times. V usage is TRBV11-2 and J usage is TRBJ2-5; a weak D match, TRBD1 (6 bases). The CDR3 sequence is 13 residues long. Germline CDR1 SGHAT, CDR2 FQNNGV. The germline V and J ends were trimmed by 3 bases and 5 bases, with 10 bases remaining between them. This CDR3 reads CASSLQGSETQYF. As DNA, the CDR3 is TGTGCCAGCAGCTTGCAGGGGTCGGAGACCCAGTACTTC. Drawing the rest from reference TRBV11-2 and TRBJ2-5, the complete variable domain is EAGVAQSPRYKIIEKRQSVAFWCNPISGHATLYWYQQILGQGPKLLIQFQNNGVVDDSQLPKDRFSAERLKGVDSTLKIQPAKLEDSAVYLCASSLQGSETQYFGPGTRLLVL.

This chain links TRBV6-5 with TRBJ1-2, with TRBD1 matching 12 bases. The CDR3 sequence is 15 residues long. Germline V gene sequence: CDR1 MNHEY, CDR2 SVGAGI. Trimming removed 6 bases from V and 4 bases from J; junction bases left unmatched: 6. CDR3 sequence reads: CASRSGTGGTYGYTF. Written as DNA, the CDR3 is TGTGCCAGCAGATCGGGGACAGGGGGCACCTATGGCTACACCTTC.

The chain uses TRBV10-3 and TRBJ2-1, with unresolved D. The CDR3 consists of 12 residues. Germline V lookup: CDR1 ENHRY, CDR2 SYGVKD. V lost 0 bases to trimming and J lost 12 bases, with 9 bases between them. CDR3 amino acids: CAISESIGWQFF. In nucleotides, the CDR3 is TGTGCCATCAGTGAGTCGATAGGTTGGCAGTTCTTC.

This clone was seen a handful of times. The V call is TRBV4-2, the J call TRBJ2-7; D may correspond to TRBD1 or TRBD2 (6 bases each). Looked up from germline, CDR1 is LGHNA and CDR2 is YNFKEQ. The CDR3 totals 15 residues. Trimming removed 3 bases at V and 0 bases at J, with 12 bases between. In nucleotides, the CDR3 is TGTGCCAGCAGCCAGAGGGGGGACTCCTCCTACGAGCAGTACTTC. This sequence encodes CASSQRGDSSYEQYF.

The CDR3, as DNA: TGTGCCAGCAGTCGGACTAGCGGGAGGAGCACCGGGGAGCTGTTTTTT. Translation: CASSRTSGRSTGELFF. The J gene is TRBJ2-2, the V gene TRBV7-6, with TRBD2 matching 14 bases. The V gene's germline CDR1 is SGHVS and CDR2 FNYEAQ. This CDR3 contains 16 residues. V dropped 6 bases and J dropped 4; count of bases not matched to a gene: 4. Based on the CDR3 plus reference TRBV7-6 and TRBJ2-2, the full variable domain is GAGVSQSPRYKVTKRGQDVALRCDPISGHVSLYWYRQALGQGPEFLTYFNYEAQQDKSGLPNDRFSAERPEGSISTLTIQRTEQRDSAMYRCASSRTSGRSTGELFFGEGSRLTVL.